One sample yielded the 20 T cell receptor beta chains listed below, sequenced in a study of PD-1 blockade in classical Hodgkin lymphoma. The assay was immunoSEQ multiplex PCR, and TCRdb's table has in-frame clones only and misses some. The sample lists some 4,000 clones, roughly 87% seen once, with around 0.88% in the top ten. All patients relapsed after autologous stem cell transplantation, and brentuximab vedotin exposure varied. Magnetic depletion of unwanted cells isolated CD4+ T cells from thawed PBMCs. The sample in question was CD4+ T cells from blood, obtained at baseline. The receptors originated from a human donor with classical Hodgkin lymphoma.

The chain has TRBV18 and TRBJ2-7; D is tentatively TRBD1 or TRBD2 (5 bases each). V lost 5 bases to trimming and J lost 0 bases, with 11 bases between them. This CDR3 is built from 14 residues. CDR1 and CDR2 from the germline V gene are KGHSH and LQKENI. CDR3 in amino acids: CASSTGRHSYEQYF. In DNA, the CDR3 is TGTGCCAGCTCAACGGGACGGCACTCCTACGAGCAGTACTTC.

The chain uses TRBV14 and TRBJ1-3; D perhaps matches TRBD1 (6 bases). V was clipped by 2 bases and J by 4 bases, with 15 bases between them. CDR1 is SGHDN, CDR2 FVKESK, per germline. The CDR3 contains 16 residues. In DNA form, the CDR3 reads TGTGCCAGCAGCCAAACGGGGGCATGGACAGGAAACACCATATATTTT. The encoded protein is CASSQTGAWTGNTIYF.

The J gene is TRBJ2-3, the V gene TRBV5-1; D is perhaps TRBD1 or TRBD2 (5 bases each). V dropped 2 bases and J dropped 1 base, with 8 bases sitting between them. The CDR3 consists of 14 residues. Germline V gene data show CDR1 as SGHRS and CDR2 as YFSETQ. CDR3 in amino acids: CASSFRDGTDTQYF. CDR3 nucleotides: TGCGCCAGCAGCTTCCGGGACGGCACAGATACGCAGTATTTT.

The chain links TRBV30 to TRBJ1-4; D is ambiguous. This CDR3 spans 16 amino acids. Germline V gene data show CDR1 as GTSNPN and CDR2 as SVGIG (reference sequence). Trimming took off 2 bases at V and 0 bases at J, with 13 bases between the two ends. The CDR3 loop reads CAWSKGRAATNEKLFF. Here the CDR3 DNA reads TGTGCCTGGAGTAAAGGGAGGGCTGCAACTAATGAAAAACTGTTTTTT. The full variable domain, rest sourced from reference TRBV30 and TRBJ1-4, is SQTIHQWPATLVQPVGSPLSLECTVEGTSNPNLYWYRQAAGRGLQLLFYSVGIGQISSEVPQNLSASRPQDRQFILSSKKLLLSDSGFYLCAWSKGRAATNEKLFFGSGTQLSVL.

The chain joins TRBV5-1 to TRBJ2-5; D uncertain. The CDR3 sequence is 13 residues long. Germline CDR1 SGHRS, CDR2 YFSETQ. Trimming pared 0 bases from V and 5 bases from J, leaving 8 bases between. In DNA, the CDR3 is TGCGCCAGCAGCTTGGGACTTCTTGAGACCCAGTACTTC. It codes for CASSLGLLETQYF.

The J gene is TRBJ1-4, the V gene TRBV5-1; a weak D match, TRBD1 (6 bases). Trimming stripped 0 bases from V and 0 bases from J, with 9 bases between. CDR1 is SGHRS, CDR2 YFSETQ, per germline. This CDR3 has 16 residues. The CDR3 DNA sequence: TGCGCCAGCAGCTTGGGACAGGCGGCAACTAATGAAAAACTGTTTTTT. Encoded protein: CASSLGQAATNEKLFF. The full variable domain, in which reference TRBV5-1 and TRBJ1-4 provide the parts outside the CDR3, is KAGVTQTPRYLIKTRGQQVTLSCSPISGHRSVSWYQQTPGQGLQFLFEYFSETQRNKGNFPGRFSGRQFSNSRSEMNVSTLELGDSALYLCASSLGQAATNEKLFFGSGTQLSVL.

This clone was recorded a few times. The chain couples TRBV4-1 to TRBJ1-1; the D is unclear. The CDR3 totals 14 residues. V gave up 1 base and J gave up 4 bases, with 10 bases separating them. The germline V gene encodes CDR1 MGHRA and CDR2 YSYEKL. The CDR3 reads CASSQGWRGTEAFF. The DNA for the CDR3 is TGCGCCAGCAGCCAAGGTTGGCGGGGCACTGAAGCTTTCTTT.

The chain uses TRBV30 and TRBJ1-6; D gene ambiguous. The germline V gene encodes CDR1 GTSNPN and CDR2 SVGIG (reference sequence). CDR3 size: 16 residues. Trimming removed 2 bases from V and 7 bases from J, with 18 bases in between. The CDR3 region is CAWSLKWPPVNSPLHF. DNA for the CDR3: TGTGCCTGGAGTCTAAAGTGGCCTCCCGTGAATTCACCCCTCCACTTT.

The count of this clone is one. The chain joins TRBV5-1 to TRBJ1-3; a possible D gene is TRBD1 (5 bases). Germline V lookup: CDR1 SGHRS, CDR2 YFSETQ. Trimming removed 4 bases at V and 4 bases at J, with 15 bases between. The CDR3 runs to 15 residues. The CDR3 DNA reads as TGCGCCAGCAGCGGAGGGGCAGGGCGGGGAAACACCATATATTTT. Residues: CASSGGAGRGNTIYF.

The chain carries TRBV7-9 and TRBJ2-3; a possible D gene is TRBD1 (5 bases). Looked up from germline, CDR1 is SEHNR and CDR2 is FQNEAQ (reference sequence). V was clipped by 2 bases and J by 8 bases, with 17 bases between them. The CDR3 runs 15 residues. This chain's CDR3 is CASSLKSGQGITQYF. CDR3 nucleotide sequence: TGTGCCAGCAGCTTAAAGTCAGGGCAGGGTATTACGCAGTATTTT.

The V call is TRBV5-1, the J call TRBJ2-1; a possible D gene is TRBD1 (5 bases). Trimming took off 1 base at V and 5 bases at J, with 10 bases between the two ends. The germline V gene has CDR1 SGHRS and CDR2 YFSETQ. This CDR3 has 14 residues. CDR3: CASSLKAGNNEQFF. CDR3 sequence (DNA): TGCGCCAGCAGCTTGAAGGCAGGGAACAATGAGCAGTTCTTC.

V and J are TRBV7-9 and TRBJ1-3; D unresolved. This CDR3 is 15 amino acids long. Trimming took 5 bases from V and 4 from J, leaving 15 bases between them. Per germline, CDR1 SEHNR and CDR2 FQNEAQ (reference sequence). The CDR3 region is CASSQDGVRGNTIYF. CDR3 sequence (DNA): TGTGCCAGCAGCCAAGACGGGGTCAGGGGAAACACCATATATTTT.

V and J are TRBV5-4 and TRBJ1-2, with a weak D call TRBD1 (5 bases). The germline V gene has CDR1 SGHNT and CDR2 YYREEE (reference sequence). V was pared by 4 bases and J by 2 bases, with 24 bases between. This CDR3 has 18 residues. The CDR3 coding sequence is TGTGCCAGCAGCACCCCCCAAGGCCCTCGAACAGGCAACTATGGCTACACCTTC. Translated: CASSTPQGPRTGNYGYTF.

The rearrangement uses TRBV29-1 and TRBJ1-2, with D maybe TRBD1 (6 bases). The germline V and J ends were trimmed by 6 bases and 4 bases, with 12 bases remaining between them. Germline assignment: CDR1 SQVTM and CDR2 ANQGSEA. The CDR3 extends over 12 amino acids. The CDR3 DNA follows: TGCAGCGTCACAGGGAACCGCTATGGCTACACCTTC. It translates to CSVTGNRYGYTF. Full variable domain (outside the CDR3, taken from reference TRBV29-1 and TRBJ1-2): SAVISQKPSRDICQRGTSLTIQCQVDSQVTMMFWYRQQPGQSLTLIATANQGSEATYESGFVIDKFPISRPNLTFSTLTVSNMSPEDSSIYLCSVTGNRYGYTFGSGTRLTVV.

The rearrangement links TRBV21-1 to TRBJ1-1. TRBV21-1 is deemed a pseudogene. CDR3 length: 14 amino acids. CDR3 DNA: TGTGCCAGCAGCAAGGGGGGAGTGGACACTGAAGCTTTCTTT. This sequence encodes CASSKGGVDTEAFF.

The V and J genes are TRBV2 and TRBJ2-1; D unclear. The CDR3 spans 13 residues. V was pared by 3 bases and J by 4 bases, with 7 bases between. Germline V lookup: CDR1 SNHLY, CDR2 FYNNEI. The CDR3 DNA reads TGTGCCAGCAGTGAGGGCGATTACAATGAGCAGTTCTTC. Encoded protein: CASSEGDYNEQFF.

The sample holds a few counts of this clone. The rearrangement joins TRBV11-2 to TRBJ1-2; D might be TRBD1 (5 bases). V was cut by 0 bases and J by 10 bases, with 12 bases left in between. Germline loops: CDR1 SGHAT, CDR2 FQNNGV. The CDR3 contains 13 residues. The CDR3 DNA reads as TGTGCCAGCAGCTTAGATCTGGGGGGTGACTACACCTTC. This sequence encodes CASSLDLGGDYTF.

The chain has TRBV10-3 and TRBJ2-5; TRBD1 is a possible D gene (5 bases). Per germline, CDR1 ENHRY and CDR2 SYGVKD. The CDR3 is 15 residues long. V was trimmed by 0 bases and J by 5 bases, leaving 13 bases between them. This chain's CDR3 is CAISESRSPGETQYF. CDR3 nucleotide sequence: TGTGCCATCAGTGAGTCACGATCACCAGGGGAGACCCAGTACTTC.

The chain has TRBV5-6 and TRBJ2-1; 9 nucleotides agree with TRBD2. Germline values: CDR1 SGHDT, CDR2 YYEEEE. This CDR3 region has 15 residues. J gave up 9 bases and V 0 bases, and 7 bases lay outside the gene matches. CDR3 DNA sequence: TGTGCCAGCAGCTTGGTTGGGCGGGGGGGCCTTGAGCAGTTCTTC. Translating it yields CASSLVGRGGLEQFF.

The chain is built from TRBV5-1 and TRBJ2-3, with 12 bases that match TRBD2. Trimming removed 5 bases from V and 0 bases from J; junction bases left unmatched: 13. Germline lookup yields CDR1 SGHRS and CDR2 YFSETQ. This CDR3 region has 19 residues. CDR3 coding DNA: TGCGCCAGCAGTCAAGTTCCGGGACTAGCGGGTTCTAGCACAGATACGCAGTATTTT. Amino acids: CASSQVPGLAGSSTDTQYF.